This T cell receptor beta chain was found in a study of CXCR3-negative and CXCR3-positive naive CD8 T cells. Study at large: The libraries together contributed some 140 million TRB reads, each supplying about 1.5 +/- 0.3 million. Study-wide results and caveats: Unlike memory cells, which differed, naive CXCR3-negative and CXCR3-positive cells had similar TRBV-TRBJ usage. Comparably high diversity marked both naive subsets, whereas memory CD8+ cells had much lower diversity. Partially decreased CXCR3 expression was recorded after cryopreservation, and fresh PBMCs were used in most assays.

The study made its TRB cDNA libraries by 5' RACE, adding UMI labels. Using the 5' RACE reads, TCRdb records one entry per CDR3 protein without DNA. Recorded here are around 52,000 distinct CDR3 sequences; the top ten clones represent around 24%. Worth noting for this clonotype: Its antigen is not known.

Input material: memory CD8+ T cells from blood. The sequence was obtained from a human donor in good health. Some clones in this sample may be carry-over from other donors' samples.

CDR3 protein: CASSPITRDTEAFF. This chain joins TRBV28 and TRBJ1-1; TCRdb outputs TRBD1, but without DNA this stays unchecked. The CDR3 sequence is 14 residues long. Germline loops: CDR1 MDHEN, CDR2 SYDVKM.